This T cell receptor (beta chain) was sequenced during a study of blood T cell repertoires in COVID-19. Some clones are missing from TCRdb's copy, which holds only in-frame ones; the method was immunoSEQ multiplex PCR. The sample holds around 50,000 clones; about 90% are singletons and the top ten take approximately 6.4%. The CDR3 is made up of 16 amino acids. Specimen: peripheral blood. The chain couples TRBV21-1 to TRBJ2-5; the D call TRBD1 from the table was never checked on the DNA. TRBV21-1 is a recognized pseudogene. This TCR was sampled from a man aged 65 to 79 with active COVID-19. CDR3 amino acids: CASSKGGHHVRETQYF. As DNA, the CDR3 is TGTGCCAGCAGCAAAGGGGGACATCACGTGCGAGAGACCCAGTACTTC.